The rows below give T cell receptor beta chains drawn from one sample of a study of cytomegalovirus exposure and HLA in healthy donors. TCRdb keeps only in-frame clones here, not all; method: immunoSEQ multiplex PCR. The data show about 140,000 clones, with roughly 70% seen just once and roughly 4.7% held by the top ten. Sequenced: PBMCs. The receptors shown here come from a man between 60 and 70 years old in good health and CMV-seronegative. The CDR3 runs from the conserved cysteine through the conserved F or W. D genes are given only for firm matches. Not all rows give a size; the values are once, few, many and, for expanded clones, a class.

cdr3_aa | cdr3_nt | v_call | clone_size | j_call | d_call
CASSSGQGYTEAFF | TGTGCCAGCAGTTCAGGACAGGGGTACACTGAAGCTTTCTTT | TRBV27 | . | TRBJ1-1 | TRBD1
CASSLAGTGVTQPQHF | TGTGCCAGCAGCTTAGCCGGGACAGGGGTGACTCAGCCCCAGCATTTT | TRBV5-6 | once | TRBJ1-5 | TRBD1
CASSSLAGGSYEQYF | TGTGCCAGCAGTTCCCTAGCGGGAGGGTCCTACGAGCAGTACTTC | TRBV27 | . | TRBJ2-7 | TRBD2
CASSHGLADYEQYF | TGTGCCAGCAGCCACGGACTAGCGGACTACGAGCAGTACTTC | TRBV6-6 | . | TRBJ2-7 | TRBD2
CSVIGLAGETQYF | TGCAGCGTGATCGGACTAGCAGGGGAGACCCAGTACTTC | TRBV29-1 | . | TRBJ2-5 | TRBD2
CASTRDRVGSPLHF | TGTGCCAGCACCCGGGACAGGGTCGGCTCACCCCTCCACTTT | TRBV5-4 | . | TRBJ1-6 | TRBD1
CASSQQEGDTQYF | TGTGCCAGCTCACAACAGGAGGGGGATACGCAGTATTTT | TRBV18 | . | TRBJ2-3 | .
CASSQGTSRAYEQYF | TGCGCCAGCAGCCAAGGGACTAGCAGGGCCTACGAGCAGTACTTC | TRBV4-1 | few | TRBJ2-7 | TRBD2
CASSYEGTAYGYTF | TGTGCCAGCAGTTACGAGGGGACAGCCTATGGCTACACCTTC | TRBV6-6 | . | TRBJ1-2 | TRBD1
CASSFAATGFYGYTF | TGCGCCAGCAGCTTTGCAGCTACAGGGTTTTATGGCTACACCTTC | TRBV5-1 | few | TRBJ1-2 | .
CASRRQGGQETQYF | TGTGCCAGCAGGAGACAGGGGGGACAAGAGACCCAGTACTTC | TRBV27 | . | TRBJ2-5 | TRBD1
CASSLSIPGQGHEQFF | TGTGCCAGCAGTTTATCAATCCCGGGACAGGGTCATGAGCAGTTCTTC | TRBV28 | few | TRBJ2-1 | TRBD1
CASSLQGTKNEQYF | TGCGCCAGCAGCTTGCAGGGGACTAAGAACGAGCAGTACTTC | TRBV5-1 | . | TRBJ2-7 | .
CASSEVTGGTDTQYF | TGTGCCAGCAGTGAAGTGACAGGGGGCACAGATACGCAGTATTTT | TRBV2 | . | TRBJ2-3 | TRBD1
CASSLAGRGDTEAFF | TGTGCCAGCAGCTTAGCCGGCAGGGGAGACACTGAAGCTTTCTTT | TRBV11-3 | . | TRBJ1-1 | .
CASSYLGTGELFF | TGTGCCAGCAGTTACCTAGGAACCGGGGAGCTGTTTTTT | TRBV11-3 | . | TRBJ2-2 | .
CASRPESGIFHNEQFF | TGTGCCAGTAGGCCTGAAAGCGGGATATTTCACAATGAGCAGTTCTTC | TRBV19 | . | TRBJ2-1 | TRBD2
CSVEEGVKLFF | TGCAGCGTTGAGGAAGGGGTAAAACTGTTTTTT | TRBV29-1 | . | TRBJ1-4 | .
CASREPGSTEAFF | TGTGCCAGCAGGGAGCCGGGGAGCACTGAAGCTTTCTTT | TRBV28 | . | TRBJ1-1 | .
CASSDGTGGLYEQYF | TGTGCCAGCAGTGACGGGACAGGGGGTCTCTACGAGCAGTACTTC | TRBV6-4 | . | TRBJ2-7 | TRBD1
CASSPPAGGPNEQFF | TGTGCCAGCTCCCCCCCAGCGGGAGGGCCGAATGAGCAGTTCTTC | TRBV18 | once | TRBJ2-1 | TRBD2
CASSPSLAGEDYEQYF | TGTGCCAGCAGCCCGTCACTAGCGGGGGAGGATTACGAGCAGTACTTC | TRBV9 | . | TRBJ2-7 | TRBD2
CASSLGVNGQPQHF | TGTGCCAGCAGTTTAGGAGTTAACGGTCAGCCCCAGCATTTT | TRBV28 | . | TRBJ1-5 | .
CASSAGLAGDGYEQYF | TGTGCCAGCAGCGCGGGACTAGCGGGAGACGGCTACGAGCAGTACTTC | TRBV14 | few | TRBJ2-7 | TRBD2
CASSFRTGKSYEQYF | TGCGCCAGCAGCTTTCGGACAGGGAAAAGCTACGAGCAGTACTTC | TRBV5-1 | . | TRBJ2-7 | TRBD1
CASQRGEVPYEQYF | TGTGCCAGTCAGCGGGGAGAAGTCCCTTACGAGCAGTACTTC | TRBV19 | . | TRBJ2-7 | TRBD2
CASSRRLGQGSRTDTQYF | TGTGCCAGCAGCCGGCGGCTGGGACAGGGTTCTCGCACAGATACGCAGTATTTT | TRBV5-4 | . | TRBJ2-3 | TRBD1
CSVGGVPGAFF | TGCAGCGTGGGGGGGGTCCCGGGAGCTTTCTTT | TRBV29-1 | few | TRBJ1-1 | .
CASRELEGGSGNTIYF | TGTGCCAGTAGGGAATTGGAGGGCGGCTCTGGAAACACCATATATTTT | TRBV19 | few | TRBJ1-3 | .
CASSLRQGASDTQYF | TGTGCCAGCAGTTTACGTCAGGGGGCAAGTGATACGCAGTATTTT | TRBV28 | . | TRBJ2-3 | TRBD1
CASSARAYQQYF | TGTGCCAGCAGCGCGCGGGCCTACCAGCAGTACTTC | TRBV7-8 | . | TRBJ2-7 | .
CASSALAGSYNEQFF | TGTGCCAGCAGCGCTCTAGCGGGGTCCTACAATGAGCAGTTCTTC | TRBV9 | . | TRBJ2-1 | TRBD2
CASRRSGGDQETQYF | TGTGCCAGCAGGAGAAGCGGGGGTGACCAAGAGACCCAGTACTTC | TRBV7-3 | . | TRBJ2-5 | TRBD2
CASSLAGLSTDTQYF | TGTGCCAGCAGCTTAGCGGGACTTAGCACAGATACGCAGTATTTT | TRBV7-2 | few | TRBJ2-3 | .
CASSLGTGTGGNQPQHF | TGTGCCAGCAGCTTAGGAACCGGGACAGGGGGCAATCAGCCCCAGCATTTT | TRBV7-9 | once | TRBJ1-5 | TRBD1
CASSREGAYEQYF | TGTGCCAGCAGCCGAGAGGGGGCCTACGAGCAGTACTTC | TRBV7-2 | . | TRBJ2-7 | .
CASNLDTNSPLHF | TGTGCCAGCAACTTGGACACTAATTCACCCCTCCACTTT | TRBV7-9 | few | TRBJ1-6 | .
CASGLVLGGSADTQYF | TGTGCTAGTGGTTTGGTACTTGGCGGAAGCGCAGATACGCAGTATTTT | TRBV12-5 | . | TRBJ2-3 | .
CASSQDWRESVYEQYF | TGTGCCAGCAGCCAAGATTGGCGGGAGTCGGTGTACGAGCAGTACTTC | TRBV4-2 | . | TRBJ2-7 | TRBD2
CASDGTGSYEQYF | TGTGCCAGCGACGGGACAGGCTCCTACGAGCAGTACTTC | TRBV2 | . | TRBJ2-7 | TRBD1
CASQLHSGNEQFF | TGTGCCAGCCAGCTCCACAGTGGGAATGAGCAGTTCTTC | TRBV9 | . | TRBJ2-1 | .
CASRRREKTQYF | TGTGCCAGCAGGCGGAGGGAAAAGACCCAGTACTTC | TRBV28 | . | TRBJ2-5 | .
CASSHSWTSEQETQYF | TGCGCCAGCAGCCATTCTTGGACTAGCGAACAAGAGACCCAGTACTTC | TRBV4-1 | . | TRBJ2-5 | TRBD2
CASSHLRHPYEQYF | TGTGCCAGCAGCCACCTCCGACACCCCTACGAGCAGTACTTC | TRBV25-1 | . | TRBJ2-7 | .
CASSSGQSNQPQHF | TGCGCCAGCAGCTCGGGACAGAGCAATCAGCCCCAGCATTTT | TRBV5-1 | . | TRBJ1-5 | TRBD1
CSVEGGFAGGLTDTQYF | TGCAGCGTTGAAGGAGGCTTTGCGGGAGGACTCACAGATACGCAGTATTTT | TRBV29-1 | . | TRBJ2-3 | TRBD2